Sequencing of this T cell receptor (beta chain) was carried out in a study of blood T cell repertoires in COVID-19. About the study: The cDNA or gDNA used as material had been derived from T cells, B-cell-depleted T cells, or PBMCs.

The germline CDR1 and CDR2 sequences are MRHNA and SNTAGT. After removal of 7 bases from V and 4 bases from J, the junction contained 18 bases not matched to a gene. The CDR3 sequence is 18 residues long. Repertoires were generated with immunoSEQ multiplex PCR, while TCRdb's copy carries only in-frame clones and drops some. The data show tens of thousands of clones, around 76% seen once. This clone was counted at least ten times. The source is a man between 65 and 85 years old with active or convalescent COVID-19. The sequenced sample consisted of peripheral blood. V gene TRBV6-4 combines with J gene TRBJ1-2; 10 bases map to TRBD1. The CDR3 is CASTATRDRGVRAYGYTF. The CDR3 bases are TGTGCCAGCACCGCTACCCGGGACAGGGGAGTTCGGGCCTATGGCTACACCTTC.